The 27 T cell receptor beta chains below all came from one sample that was sequenced in a study of blood T cell repertoires in COVID-19. Produced via immunoSEQ multiplex PCR; TCRdb's table is partial and in-frame only. The sample comprises some 200,000 clones, around 86% of which are singletons, and roughly 5.1% rests with the top ten. Sequencing was performed on peripheral blood. These receptors were collected from a woman in her seventies with COVID-19, enrolled during active disease.

The V gene is TRBV18, the J gene TRBJ2-3; 9 nucleotides align to TRBD2. The CDR3 contains 17 residues. The trim removed 1 base at V and 4 bases at J, leaving 9 bases unmatched. Germline V CDR1 and CDR2: KGHSH, LQKENI. The CDR3, as DNA: TGTGCCAGCTCACCACGGTGGGTAGCGGGAGATTCAGATACGCAGTATTTT. It is translated as CASSPRWVAGDSDTQYF.

This chain uses TRBV28 with TRBJ1-6, with a tentative D call TRBD1 (6 bases). V was shortened by 7 bases and J by 10 bases, with 17 bases between the two germline ends. CDR1 and CDR2 from the germline V gene are MDHEN and SYDVKM. The CDR3 is 14 residues long. The CDR3 protein is CASILGGFNSPLHF. DNA for the CDR3: TGTGCCAGCATCCTAGGGGGATTTAACTCACCCCTCCACTTT. Using reference TRBV28 and TRBJ1-6 for the parts outside the CDR3, the full variable domain is DVKVTQSSRYLVKRTGEKVFLECVQDMDHENMFWYRQDPGLGLRLIYFSYDVKMKEKGDIPEGYSVSREKKERFSLILESASTNQTSMYLCASILGGFNSPLHFGNGTRLTVT.

The J gene is TRBJ2-7, the V gene TRBV19; 7 nucleotides line up with TRBD2. Germline lookup yields CDR1 LNHDA and CDR2 SQIVND (reference sequence). Trimming at V came to 3 bases and at J to 2 bases, leaving 4 bases not matched to a gene. The CDR3 spans 14 residues. The DNA of the CDR3 is TGTGCCAGTAGTATCGGGGGGATACCCTACGAGCAGTACTTC. Its translation: CASSIGGIPYEQYF. Based on the CDR3 plus reference TRBV19 and TRBJ2-7, the full variable domain is DGGITQSPKYLFRKEGQNVTLSCEQNLNHDAMYWYRQDPGQGLRLIYYSQIVNDFQKGDIAEGYSVSREKKESFPLTVTSAQKNPTAFYLCASSIGGIPYEQYFGPGTRLTVT.

The rearrangement joins TRBV28 to TRBJ1-2; weak D call: TRBD1 (5 bases). The ends were cut back, 6 bases at V and 3 bases at J, with 11 bases in the middle. CDR1 is MDHEN, CDR2 SYDVKM, per germline. The CDR3 has 13 residues. CDR3 DNA sequence: TGTGCCAGCAGAACGGGGGAATACTATGGCTACACCTTC. Translating gives CASRTGEYYGYTF.

This chain's CDR3 is CASSPDRDLYGYTF. CDR3 DNA: TGTGCCAGCAGTCCGGACAGGGACCTCTATGGCTACACCTTC. V gene TRBV6-5 combines with J gene TRBJ1-2; 8 bases fit TRBD1. The CDR3 totals 14 residues. Looked up from germline, CDR1 is MNHEY and CDR2 is SVGAGI. V lost 5 bases to trimming and J lost 4 bases; unmatched junction nucleotides: 6.

This sequence joins TRBV28 and TRBJ1-3; 11 nucleotides line up with TRBD1. This CDR3 is built from 16 residues. V lost 7 bases and J lost 4; bases outside the gene matches: 9. Germline V gene data show CDR1 as MDHEN and CDR2 as SYDVKM. In nucleotides, the CDR3 is TGTGCCAGCAATAGATCGGGACAGGGGGAAGGAAACACCATATATTTT. Protein: CASNRSGQGEGNTIYF.

The V and J genes are TRBV7-2 and TRBJ1-1; no clear D gene. This CDR3 spans 12 amino acids. V lost 0 bases and J lost 7, with 6 bases in between. The germline CDR1 and CDR2 sequences are SGHTA and FQGNSA. The CDR3: CASSLAQYEAFF. The CDR3 DNA reads as TGTGCCAGCAGCTTAGCACAGTATGAAGCTTTCTTT.

This chain links TRBV15 with TRBJ1-6; 7 bases agree with TRBD1. The V and J ends lost 0 bases and 9 bases, in that order; junction bases with no gene match: 8. This CDR3 has 16 residues. Germline V CDR1 and CDR2: LNHNV, YYDKDF (reference sequence). This CDR3 reads CATSRDLAGGLSPLHF. CDR3 sequence (DNA): TGTGCCACCAGCAGAGATCTCGCAGGGGGACTTTCACCCCTCCACTTT.

This CDR3 reads CASSETGSEETQYF. The CDR3 DNA follows: TGTGCCAGCAGTGAGACAGGGTCAGAGGAGACCCAGTACTTC. The V gene is TRBV2, the J gene TRBJ2-5, with 7 bases identical to TRBD1. Germline V gene data show CDR1 as SNHLY and CDR2 as FYNNEI. V dropped 3 bases and J dropped 5; count of bases not matched to a gene: 6. The CDR3 consists of 14 residues.

This clone was observed a few times. The chain employs TRBV3-1 (or the pseudogene TRBV3-2) and TRBJ2-3, with D perhaps matching TRBD1 (5 bases). V shed 4 bases and J shed 6 bases, with 20 bases lying between them. Germline lookup yields CDR1 LGHDT and CDR2 YNNKEL (reference sequence). This CDR3 is built from 16 residues. The CDR3 coding sequence is TGTGCCAGCAGCCTCTTATCTTCAGGGAAGTCGGATACGCAGTATTTT. This sequence encodes CASSLLSSGKSDTQYF.

This clone appeared a few times. V is TRBV19 and J is TRBJ1-3, with D maybe TRBD1 (5 bases). Germline loops: CDR1 LNHDA, CDR2 SQIVND (reference sequence). This CDR3 is built from 16 residues. Trimming cost V 5 bases and J 0 bases, with 14 bases left between them. The CDR3 nucleotides are TGTGCCAGTAGTCCGCCCTGGGGCAACTCTGGAAACACCATATATTTT. Translated, it gives CASSPPWGNSGNTIYF.

The J gene is TRBJ1-3, the V gene TRBV5-1; D not resolved. CDR1 is SGHRS and CDR2 is YFSETQ in the germline V gene. The V end lost 3 bases, the J end lost 3 bases, and 10 bases lay between the germline ends. This CDR3 region has 14 residues. CDR3 sequence reads: CASSSDGSGNTIYF. The CDR3 region has the DNA TGCGCCAGCAGCTCCGATGGTAGTGGAAACACCATATATTTT.

The rearrangement links TRBV28 to TRBJ1-5, with TRBD1 as a possible D gene (5 bases). The CDR3 consists of 14 residues. Trimming pared 3 bases from V and 7 bases from J, leaving 13 bases between. Germline loops: CDR1 MDHEN, CDR2 SYDVKM. The CDR3 coding sequence is TGTGCCAGCAGTTTTGGGGCGGAGGGCCAGCCCCAGCATTTT. Encoded protein: CASSFGAEGQPQHF.

V usage is TRBV30 and J usage is TRBJ2-1, with TRBD2 matching 12 bases. Germline V gene lookup returns CDR1 GTSNPN and CDR2 SVGIG (reference sequence). This CDR3 is 20 amino acids long. V shed 2 bases, J shed 0 bases, and the junction held 14 bases outside the gene matches. The CDR3 loop reads CAWSPSGSLAGGSSYNEQFF. In DNA, the CDR3 is TGTGCCTGGAGTCCCTCGGGGAGCCTAGCGGGAGGGAGCTCCTACAATGAGCAGTTCTTC.

The chain is built from TRBV7-6 and TRBJ1-5; 10 bases are shared with TRBD1. Germline loops: CDR1 SGHVS, CDR2 FNYEAQ. There are 18 residues in the CDR3. The V gene end was trimmed by 2 bases and the J gene end by 4 bases; junction bases not matched to a gene: 11. In DNA, the CDR3 is TGTGCCAGCAGCTTAAGCCCCTCGGGACAGGGGAGGAATCAGCCCCAGCATTTT. This translates into CASSLSPSGQGRNQPQHF. The full variable domain, completed using reference TRBV7-6 and TRBJ1-5, is GAGVSQSPRYKVTKRGQDVALRCDPISGHVSLYWYRQALGQGPEFLTYFNYEAQQDKSGLPNDRFSAERPEGSISTLTIQRTEQRDSAMYRCASSLSPSGQGRNQPQHFGDGTRLSIL.

CDR3 DNA sequence: TGTGCCACCAGTGACTTTACAGGCTTCGGTGGCTACACCTTC. It specifies CATSDFTGFGGYTF. The rearrangement uses TRBV24-1 and TRBJ1-2; weak D call: TRBD1 (5 bases). Per germline, CDR1 KGHDR and CDR2 SFDVKD. CDR3 length: 14 amino acids. Trimming cost V 4 bases and J 7 bases, with 15 bases left between them.

The chain couples TRBV6-6 to TRBJ1-4; 8 bases match TRBD1. Germline CDR1 reads MNHNY; CDR2 reads SVGAGI (reference sequence). The CDR3 is made up of 15 amino acids. J was trimmed by 4 bases and V by 0 bases; bases with no gene match: 1. CDR3 sequence reads: CASSYSTGVNEKLFF. The CDR3 nucleotides read TGTGCCAGCAGTTACTCGACAGGGGTTAATGAAAAACTGTTTTTT.

This chain connects TRBV6-5 to TRBJ1-5; 9 bases map to TRBD1. CDR1 is MNHEY and CDR2 is SVGAGI in the germline V gene. The CDR3 is 14 residues long. Trimming cost V 6 bases and J 6 bases; bases outside gene matches: 6. Written as DNA, the CDR3 is TGTGCCAGCAGCACCGGGACAGGGATTCAGCCCCAGCATTTT. It is translated as CASSTGTGIQPQHF.

The V call is TRBV28, the J call TRBJ1-1; D gene unclear. V gave up 6 bases and J gave up 7 bases, with 15 bases separating them. Germline CDR1 MDHEN, CDR2 SYDVKM. The CDR3 loop spans 13 amino acids. CDR3 DNA sequence: TGTGCCAGCAGAGGAGCGAGTCTCAGTGAAGCTTTCTTT. Its protein product is CASRGASLSEAFF.

The J gene is TRBJ1-1, the V gene TRBV6-2 or TRBV6-3, with 12 bases fitting TRBD1. Germline V gives CDR1 MNHEY, CDR2 SVGEGT. V shed 6 bases and J 3 bases; nucleotides not matched to a gene: 8. The CDR3 consists of 16 residues. The CDR3 protein is CASSGDRGQTYTEAFF. In DNA, the CDR3 is TGTGCCAGCAGCGGGGACAGGGGGCAAACTTACACTGAAGCTTTCTTT.

The V call is TRBV7-2, the J call TRBJ1-5; D is possibly TRBD1 (6 bases). Germline CDR1 SGHTA, CDR2 FQGNSA. V shed 7 bases and J shed 5 bases, with 18 bases lying between them. The CDR3 covers 15 residues. The CDR3 protein is CASTQQGRVDQPQHF. The CDR3 DNA sequence: TGTGCCAGCACCCAACAGGGTAGGGTGGATCAGCCCCAGCATTTT.

This chain links TRBV6-2 or TRBV6-3 with TRBJ2-2; the match to TRBD2 covers 12 bases. The germline CDR1 and CDR2 sequences are MNHEY and SVGEGT. The CDR3 consists of 17 residues. V trimming: 5 bases; J trimming: 3 bases; junction bases outside the gene matches: 7. The DNA for the CDR3 is TGTGCCAGCAGTCAAGGGACTAGCGGGTACTACACCGGGGAGCTGTTTTTT. This encodes CASSQGTSGYYTGELFF.

The chain recombines TRBV7-2 with TRBJ1-4; D remains unclear. V was shortened by 6 bases and J by 2 bases, with 16 bases between the two germline ends. In germline, CDR1 is SGHTA, CDR2 FQGNSA. The CDR3 has 16 residues. The CDR3 bases are TGTGCCAGCAGTACAATACATGGTGGCACTAATGAAAAACTGTTTTTT. The encoded protein is CASSTIHGGTNEKLFF.

V usage is TRBV27 and J usage is TRBJ1-5; D ambiguous. Per germline, CDR1 MNHEY and CDR2 SMNVEV (reference sequence). This CDR3 has 13 residues. Trimming cost V 5 bases and J 7 bases, with 12 bases left between them. This CDR3 reads CASSQAFLQPQHF. For the CDR3, the DNA is TGTGCCAGCAGTCAGGCATTCCTCCAGCCCCAGCATTTT.

The chain combines TRBV3-1 (or the pseudogene TRBV3-2) with TRBJ2-7, with TRBD1 matching 7 bases. V shed 6 bases, J shed 1 base, and the junction held 6 bases outside the gene matches. The CDR3 is made up of 14 amino acids. Germline V gene sequence: CDR1 LGHDT, CDR2 YNNKEL (reference sequence). For the CDR3, the DNA is TGTGCCAGCAGTATACAGGGGTCTTCCTACGAGCAGTACTTC. It specifies CASSIQGSSYEQYF.

The chain carries TRBV4-2 and TRBJ2-6, with unresolved D. In germline, CDR1 is LGHNA, CDR2 YNFKEQ. The CDR3 is made up of 16 amino acids. V dropped 0 bases and J dropped 0 bases, with 6 bases sitting between them. This CDR3 is CASSQDSRSGANVLTF. DNA of the CDR3: TGTGCCAGCAGCCAAGATAGCCGCTCTGGGGCCAACGTCCTGACTTTC.

V usage is TRBV5-1 and J usage is TRBJ2-5; 9 bases agree with TRBD1. Germline trimming cut 3 bases from V and 1 base from J; bases unmatched to any gene: 4. This CDR3 spans 15 amino acids. Looked up from germline, CDR1 is SGHRS and CDR2 is YFSETQ. CDR3 in amino acids: CASSSTGGTQETQYF. CDR3 in DNA: TGCGCCAGCAGCTCTACAGGGGGCACCCAAGAGACCCAGTACTTC.